Listed here are 9 T cell receptor beta chains from one sample, sequenced in a study of monozygotic twins with inflammatory bowel disease. TCRdb re-called the 5' RACE reads; every CDR3 protein appears as one record, without DNA. This listing includes approximately 400,000 distinct CDR3 sequences. Sample: blood. These receptor sequences come from a human donor with ulcerative colitis or Crohn's disease, or a healthy co-twin of an affected twin (not recorded which).

This chain uses TRBV11-2 with TRBJ2-1; the TRBD1 assignment by TCRdb is unverifiable without DNA. The CDR3 sequence is 13 residues long. Germline V gene lookup returns CDR1 SGHAT and CDR2 FQNNGV. The CDR3 loop is CASRLDSPSAQFF.

The chain joins TRBV18 to TRBJ2-2. The CDR3 length is 13 residues. Germline CDR1 and CDR2: KGHSH and LQKENI. CDR3 residues: CVSSPDGLGELFF.

The chain employs TRBV12-3 or TRBV12-4 and TRBJ2-7; with no DNA, the TCRdb D assignment of TRBD2 cannot be verified. The CDR3 is 18 amino acids. CDR3 amino acids: CASSLSIGLAGHHYEQYF.

The chain combines TRBV7-9 with TRBJ1-2; TCRdb outputs TRBD1, but without DNA this stays unchecked. The germline V gene has CDR1 SEHNR and CDR2 FQNEAQ (reference sequence). The CDR3 is 15 residues long. The CDR3: CASSAGQGLFYGYTF.

This sequence joins TRBV5-4 and TRBJ2-1; the TCRdb D gene call, TRBD1, has no DNA to confirm it. This CDR3 is built from 19 residues. Germline values: CDR1 SGHNT, CDR2 YYREEE (reference sequence). CDR3 loop: CASSFKGQGAATTYNEQFF.

V gene TRBV7-2 combines with J gene TRBJ1-3. The germline V gene has CDR1 SGHTA and CDR2 FQGNSA. This CDR3 contains 12 residues. This chain's CDR3 is CASRLGGDTIYF.

CDR3: CSRTERGWSNEQFF. This rearrangement joins TRBV20-1 to TRBJ2-1; TCRdb outputs TRBD2, but without DNA this stays unchecked. The CDR3 is 14 residues long. Germline values: CDR1 DFQATT, CDR2 SNEGSKA (reference sequence).

V is TRBV29-1 and J is TRBJ1-1; absent DNA, TCRdb's TRBD1 call cannot be checked. Germline CDR1 reads SQVTM; CDR2 reads ANQGSEA. This CDR3 is 13 amino acids long. CDR3 in amino acids: CSVYRTGSPEAFF.

The chain is built from TRBV7-2 and TRBJ2-5; as DNA is missing, the TRBD2 call by TCRdb cannot be tested. The CDR3 runs 16 residues. CDR1 is SGHTA and CDR2 is FQGNSA in the germline V gene. CDR3: CASSPRLAGPQETQYF.